Shown below are 25 T cell receptor beta chains from a single sample sequenced in a study of blood T cells in healthy people across ages. A second roughly 6 to 11 cycle PCR used barcoded and J-beta primers. One entry per CDR3 protein, called by TCRdb with MiXCR from the 5' RACE reads. The data hold hundreds of thousands of distinct CDR3 sequences, with around 21% observed a single time. The sequenced sample consisted of blood. Source of these receptors: a man between 65 and 79 years old in good health.

The chain recombines TRBV6-6 with TRBJ2-7; no firm D call. CDR3 length: 12 residues. Looked up from germline, CDR1 is MNHNY and CDR2 is SVGAGI (reference sequence). Between the trimmed V and J ends, which lost 2 bases and 6 bases, there was a span of 8 bases. The CDR3, as DNA: TGTGCCAGCAGTTACAAGGGTGGCGAGCAGTACTTC. Translating gives CASSYKGGEQYF.

This clonotype was detected only a few times. The V gene is TRBV29-1, the J gene TRBJ2-2; D is undetermined. V was trimmed by 4 bases and J by 1 base, leaving 10 bases between them. The CDR3 is 14 residues long. Germline CDR1 SQVTM, CDR2 ANQGSEA. CDR3 bases: TGCAGCGTTGTGGTGACCTTGAACACCGGGGAGCTGTTTTTT. It translates to CSVVVTLNTGELFF.

Regarding this clonotype: A much larger clone sits a single nucleotide away, making a read error possible. The gene calls are TRBV7-3 and TRBJ2-2; 8 nucleotides line up with TRBD2. The germline CDR1 and CDR2 sequences are SGHTA and FQGTGA. The CDR3 totals 13 residues. After removal of 5 bases from V and 6 bases from J, the junction contained 2 bases not matched to a gene. The CDR3 DNA reads as TGTGCCAGCAGCCCGGGACTAGCCGGGGAGCTGTTTTTT. It is translated as CASSPGLAGELFF.

The chain recombines TRBV5-1 with TRBJ1-1, with 10 positions matching TRBD1. Germline V lookup: CDR1 SGHRS, CDR2 YFSETQ. Trimming took 0 bases from V and 7 from J; bases not matched to a gene: 12. This CDR3 is built from 17 residues. The CDR3 bases are TGCGCCAGCAGCTTGGGGGGGACAGGGGCCCAGATGGGTGAAGCTTTCTTT. It yields the protein CASSLGGTGAQMGEAFF.

There are a few counts of this clonotype. The chain has TRBV28 and TRBJ2-1, with a tentative D call TRBD2 (6 bases). Trimming stripped 1 base from V and 7 bases from J, with 20 bases between. This CDR3 has 17 amino acids. CDR1 MDHEN and CDR2 SYDVKM come from the germline V gene. The CDR3 loop reads CASSLLGLGGARNEQFF. The CDR3 DNA follows: TGTGCCAGCAGTTTATTAGGGTTGGGGGGAGCGAGGAATGAGCAGTTCTTC.

On this clonotype itself: Sequence at one end of the junction differs from germline and may be a read error. J is TRBJ1-5 and V is TRBV10-3; D not certain. CDR1 and CDR2 from the germline V gene are ENHRY and SYGVKD. The CDR3 consists of 15 residues. The CDR3 region has the DNA TGTGCCATCAGTGATCTTAGTTCGGGCAATCAGCCCCAGCGTTTT. This codes for CAISDLSSGNQPQRF.

V gene TRBV7-2 combines with J gene TRBJ1-1; D might be TRBD1 (6 bases). The CDR3 sequence is 15 residues long. Germline CDR1 reads SGHTA; CDR2 reads FQGNSA. V lost 5 bases, J lost 6 bases, and 19 bases lay in between. The CDR3 bases are TGTGCCAGCAGCCTAGAAGGGGGTCGTAGGGCTGAAGCTTTCTTT. Translating gives CASSLEGGRRAEAFF.

The DNA of the CDR3 is TGCGCCAGCAGCCAAGACCAACTCCCTAGCAATGAGCAGTTCTTC. Translation: CASSQDQLPSNEQFF. The chain is built from TRBV4-1 and TRBJ2-1; no clear D. The germline V gene has CDR1 MGHRA and CDR2 YSYEKL. V was pared by 0 bases and J by 6 bases, with 12 bases between. The CDR3 sequence is 15 residues long.

This clonotype was counted between two and nine times. The chain is built from TRBV12-3 or TRBV12-4 and TRBJ2-4; D ambiguous. This CDR3 is built from 12 residues. Trimming removed 6 bases at V and 5 bases at J, with 8 bases between. The CDR3 loop reads CASRLAENIQYF. The CDR3 DNA is TGTGCCAGCAGGCTGGCCGAAAACATTCAGTACTTC.

This clonotype has at least ten counts. The gene calls are TRBV20-1 and TRBJ2-5; the D gene is possibly TRBD2 (6 bases). Germline V gene lookup returns CDR1 DFQATT and CDR2 SNEGSKA (reference sequence). Between the trimmed V and J ends, which lost 0 bases and 0 bases, there was a span of 11 bases. The CDR3 runs 15 residues. CDR3 amino acids: CSARDYLANQETQYF. CDR3 DNA sequence: TGCAGTGCTAGAGATTACCTAGCGAACCAAGAGACCCAGTACTTC.

The V gene is TRBV11-3, the J gene TRBJ2-1, with D hard to call. Germline V gives CDR1 SGHNT, CDR2 YENEEA. The CDR3 spans 13 residues. The V end was cut by 4 bases, the J end by 7 bases, with 11 bases between. The CDR3 nucleotides are TGTGCCAGCAGCTCGAAAGACGAGAATGAGCAGTTCTTC. Amino acids: CASSSKDENEQFF.

This chain joins TRBV11-2 and TRBJ2-7; 10 bases are shared with TRBD2. With V trimmed by 4 bases and J by 0 bases, 18 bases remained unmatched. This CDR3 spans 20 amino acids. The V gene's germline CDR1 is SGHAT and CDR2 FQNNGV. DNA of the CDR3: TGTGCCAGCAGCTCGCTCTCTGAGCGGGAGGGCCTGTATTCCTCCTACGAGCAGTACTTC. As protein: CASSSLSEREGLYSSYEQYF.

This clonotype appeared a few times. The chain employs TRBV6-5 and TRBJ2-3; 8 bases line up with TRBD2. Unmatched junction bases numbered 4, after V lost 0 bases and J lost 2 bases. The CDR3 has 16 amino acids. Germline CDR1 is MNHEY and CDR2 is SVGAGI. Here the CDR3 reads CASSYSAGGTTDTQYF. The CDR3 region has the DNA TGTGCCAGCAGTTACTCGGCGGGAGGCACCACAGATACGCAGTATTTT.

This clonotype was counted only a few times. The chain joins TRBV29-1 to TRBJ2-1; 8 bases line up with TRBD1. CDR3 length: 14 residues. After removal of 5 bases from V and 4 bases from J, the junction contained 7 bases not matched to a gene. Germline V gene sequence: CDR1 SQVTM, CDR2 ANQGSEA. CDR3 residues: CSVSQGGAYNEQFF. The CDR3 DNA follows: TGCAGCGTTTCACAGGGGGGAGCATACAATGAGCAGTTCTTC.

For this clonotype: Its ends do not fully match the called genes, so a read error is possible. CDR3: CAGRDLEYEQYF. The CDR3 DNA reads TGTGCCGGCAGAGACCTGGAGTACGAGCAGTACTTC. This chain links TRBV27 with TRBJ2-7; no firm D call. This CDR3 is built from 12 residues. Germline values: CDR1 MNHEY, CDR2 SMNVEV (reference sequence).

The V and J genes are TRBV5-6 and TRBJ2-5; TRBD1 agrees at 7 bases. Germline V gene data show CDR1 as SGHDT and CDR2 as YYEEEE. Unmatched junction bases numbered 8, after V lost 3 bases and J lost 3 bases. The CDR3 runs 15 residues. The CDR3 DNA reads TGTGCCAGCAGCTCCCACAGGGGAAAGGAAGAGACCCAGTACTTC. Amino acids: CASSSHRGKEETQYF.

This clonotype was observed a handful of times. The chain combines TRBV20-1 with TRBJ2-3; 8 nucleotides match TRBD2. CDR1 is DFQATT, CDR2 SNEGSKA, per germline (reference sequence). V was clipped by 4 bases and J by 3 bases; unmatched bases: 6. The CDR3 loop spans 14 amino acids. As DNA, the CDR3 is TGCAGTGCTAAGGCGAGCGGGAGTACAGATACGCAGTATTTT. It encodes CSAKASGSTDTQYF.

This clonotype appeared a few times. The chain combines TRBV5-1 with TRBJ2-4; a weak D match, TRBD2 (5 bases). Germline V CDR1 and CDR2: SGHRS, YFSETQ. The CDR3 totals 14 residues. The V end was cut by 4 bases, the J end by 5 bases, with 13 bases between. The CDR3 here is CASSRGEKENIQYF. CDR3 nucleotides: TGCGCCAGCAGCCGTGGGGAGAAGGAAAACATTCAGTACTTC.

This clonotype was seen more than once but under ten times. The J gene is TRBJ2-7, the V gene TRBV15; D unclear. The ends were cut back, 1 base at V and 0 bases at J, with 7 bases in the middle. The CDR3 loop spans 14 amino acids. Germline values: CDR1 LNHNV, CDR2 YYDKDF (reference sequence). The CDR3 region has the DNA TGTGCCACCAGCAGAGTCCCGGGCTCCTACGAGCAGTACTTC. Its translation: CATSRVPGSYEQYF. Using reference TRBV15 and TRBJ2-7 for the parts outside the CDR3, the full variable domain is DAMVIQNPRYQVTQFGKPVTLSCSQTLNHNVMYWYQQKSSQAPKLLFHYYDKDFNNEADTPDNFQSRRPNTSFCFLDIRSPGLGDTAMYLCATSRVPGSYEQYFGPGTRLTVT.

This clonotype is a singleton in its sample. The chain carries TRBV10-3 and TRBJ2-3; D possibly corresponds to TRBD2 (5 bases). The germline CDR1 and CDR2 sequences are ENHRY and SYGVKD. The V end was cut by 4 bases, the J end by 2 bases, with 16 bases between. The CDR3 consists of 16 residues. CDR3 sequence (DNA): TGTGCCATCAGTGGGTCCGGGAAACGTAACACAGATACGCAGTATTTT. This gives the protein CAISGSGKRNTDTQYF.

The sample holds a few counts of this clonotype. This chain links TRBV19 with TRBJ2-3; the D is unclear. The germline V gene has CDR1 LNHDA and CDR2 SQIVND (reference sequence). The CDR3 spans 14 residues. Trimming cost V 2 bases and J 2 bases, with 8 bases left between them. The CDR3 nucleotides read TGTGCCAGTAGTATATCAGGATTCACAGATACGCAGTATTTT. Translation gives CASSISGFTDTQYF.

J is TRBJ1-6 and V is TRBV20-1; D not certain. V was cut by 6 bases and J by 7 bases, with 4 bases left in between. CDR1 is DFQATT and CDR2 is SNEGSKA in the germline V gene (reference sequence). This CDR3 comprises 10 residues. The CDR3 loop reads CSATNSPLHF. The CDR3 bases are TGCAGTGCCACAAATTCACCCCTCCACTTT.

This clonotype was counted between two and nine times. The rearrangement joins TRBV10-2 to TRBJ1-1; maybe TRBD1 (6 bases). The CDR3 loop spans 15 amino acids. With 3 bases removed from V and 1 base from J, the gap between germline ends came to 12 bases. Germline V gene lookup returns CDR1 WSHSY and CDR2 SAAADI. CDR3 protein: CASSERQATNTEAFF. Here the CDR3 DNA reads TGCGCCAGCAGTGAAAGACAGGCGACGAACACTGAAGCTTTCTTT.

This clonotype was found many times. V usage is TRBV6-6 and J usage is TRBJ1-3; no clear D gene. Germline V lookup: CDR1 MNHNY, CDR2 SVGAGI (reference sequence). The CDR3 loop spans 13 amino acids. V lost 7 bases and J 8 bases, leaving 15 bases between the germline ends. The CDR3 bases are TGTGCCAGCACCCGGAGAGGAAGTGACACCATATATTTT. Its protein product is CASTRRGSDTIYF.

This clonotype was observed a handful of times. This chain connects TRBV12-3 or TRBV12-4 to TRBJ1-3, with 8 bases matching TRBD1. The trim removed 8 bases at V and 3 bases at J, leaving 6 bases unmatched. The CDR3 length is 14 residues. CDR3 sequence (DNA): TGTGCCAGCTGCGACAGGGGCATTGGAAACACCATATATTTT. Translating it yields CASCDRGIGNTIYF.